A selection of T cell receptor beta chains follows, all from one sample in a study of T cell responses to AZD1222 COVID-19 vaccine. Clones were read by immunoSEQ multiplex PCR, and TCRdb kept only the in-frame ones, dropping some. This table holds 100,000 to 150,000 clones, roughly 91% found once. The specimen comprised peripheral blood, sampled on day 0 of AZD1222 vaccination. The receptors originated from an adult in good health. Both conserved end residues are part of each CDR3. The order of the fields is D gene, J gene, clone size, V gene, CDR3 length, CDR3 protein, CDR3 DNA. A D gene is named only where the DNA matches it firmly. Expanded clones are given a class, and other clones once, few, many or no size at all.

d_gene: .
j_gene: TRBJ1-2
abundance: .
v_gene: TRBV19
len: 15
CDR3aa: CASNNPGPVGSGYTF
CDR3nt: TGTGCCAGTAACAACCCGGGACCCGTGGGATCTGGCTACACCTTC

d_gene: TRBD1
j_gene: TRBJ1-1
abundance: .
v_gene: TRBV5-1
len: 15
CDR3aa: CASSLGQGSFSEAFF
CDR3nt: TGCGCCAGCAGCTTGGGACAGGGATCTTTTTCTGAAGCTTTCTTT

d_gene: TRBD1
j_gene: TRBJ1-1
abundance: .
v_gene: TRBV3-1/TRBV3-2
len: 12
CDR3aa: CASSPPGQKTFF
CDR3nt: TGTGCCAGCAGCCCTCCGGGACAGAAGACTTTCTTT

d_gene: .
j_gene: TRBJ1-2
abundance: .
v_gene: TRBV7-9
len: 15
CDR3aa: CASSPRDTLVSGYTF
CDR3nt: TGTGCCAGCAGCCCCAGGGACACACTCGTTTCTGGCTACACCTTC

d_gene: .
j_gene: TRBJ2-3
abundance: .
v_gene: TRBV25-1
len: 12
CDR3aa: CASSGDTDTQYF
CDR3nt: TGTGCCAGCAGTGGGGATACAGATACGCAGTATTTT

d_gene: .
j_gene: TRBJ1-1
abundance: .
v_gene: TRBV6-4
len: 13
CDR3aa: CASSEGGRTEAFF
CDR3nt: TGTGCCAGCAGTGAGGGAGGGCGCACTGAAGCTTTCTTT

d_gene: TRBD1
j_gene: TRBJ1-2
abundance: .
v_gene: TRBV9
len: 14
CDR3aa: CASEGQGSNYGYTF
CDR3nt: TGTGCCAGCGAGGGACAGGGCTCTAACTATGGCTACACCTTC

d_gene: .
j_gene: TRBJ2-7
abundance: .
v_gene: TRBV5-3
len: 15
CDR3aa: CARSLLRDSAYEQYF
CDR3nt: TGTGCCAGAAGCTTGCTAAGGGACTCGGCCTACGAGCAGTACTTC

d_gene: TRBD2
j_gene: TRBJ2-7
abundance: .
v_gene: TRBV10-3
len: 17
CDR3aa: CAISEGLGLAGEDEQYF
CDR3nt: TGTGCCATCAGTGAGGGATTGGGACTAGCGGGAGAAGACGAGCAGTACTTC

d_gene: .
j_gene: TRBJ1-2
abundance: .
v_gene: TRBV20-1
len: 11
CDR3aa: CSARTDYGYTF
CDR3nt: TGCAGTGCTAGGACGGACTATGGCTACACCTTC

d_gene: .
j_gene: TRBJ1-2
abundance: .
v_gene: TRBV2
len: 13
CDR3aa: CASSEWGSHGYTF
CDR3nt: TGTGCCAGCAGTGAATGGGGAAGTCATGGCTACACCTTC

d_gene: TRBD2
j_gene: TRBJ2-4
abundance: .
v_gene: TRBV5-8
len: 16
CDR3aa: CASSLAGAGGQNIQYF
CDR3nt: TGTGCCAGCAGCTTGGCCGGGGCGGGAGGACAAAACATTCAGTACTTC

d_gene: .
j_gene: TRBJ2-3
abundance: .
v_gene: TRBV3-1/TRBV3-2
len: 15
CDR3aa: CASSQEGVGPRTQYF
CDR3nt: TGTGCCAGCAGCCAAGAGGGGGTGGGACCCAGGACGCAGTATTTT

d_gene: TRBD1
j_gene: TRBJ1-4
abundance: .
v_gene: TRBV7-8
len: 15
CDR3aa: CASSEGQGTNEKLFF
CDR3nt: TGTGCCAGCAGCGAGGGACAGGGAACTAATGAAAAACTGTTTTTT

d_gene: TRBD2
j_gene: TRBJ2-4
abundance: .
v_gene: TRBV9
len: 14
CDR3aa: CASSVVGGEAIQYF
CDR3nt: TGTGCCAGCAGCGTAGTCGGGGGGGAGGCCATTCAGTACTTC

d_gene: .
j_gene: TRBJ2-5
abundance: .
v_gene: TRBV7-9
len: 13
CDR3aa: CASSLIGGETQYF
CDR3nt: TGTGCCAGCAGCTTAATTGGGGGAGAGACCCAGTACTTC

d_gene: .
j_gene: TRBJ2-5
abundance: .
v_gene: TRBV6-5
len: 15
CDR3aa: CASSNPGRNSATQYF
CDR3nt: TGTGCCAGCAGTAACCCGGGACGAAACTCGGCGACCCAGTACTTC

d_gene: TRBD2
j_gene: TRBJ2-7
abundance: .
v_gene: TRBV20-1
len: 11
CDR3aa: CSASLADEQYF
CDR3nt: TGCAGTGCTAGCCTAGCGGACGAGCAGTACTTC

d_gene: .
j_gene: TRBJ1-1
abundance: .
v_gene: TRBV3-1/TRBV3-2
len: 14
CDR3aa: CASSLAGSSTEAFF
CDR3nt: TGTGCCAGCAGCCTGGCAGGGAGCTCTACGGAAGCTTTCTTT

d_gene: .
j_gene: TRBJ2-7
abundance: .
v_gene: TRBV18
len: 16
CDR3aa: CASSPELRLNPYEQYF
CDR3nt: TGTGCCAGCTCACCAGAGCTCCGACTCAATCCCTACGAGCAGTACTTC

d_gene: TRBD2
j_gene: TRBJ2-3
abundance: .
v_gene: TRBV7-3
len: 15
CDR3aa: CASSWTSGSTDTQYF
CDR3nt: TGTGCCAGCAGCTGGACTAGCGGCAGCACAGATACGCAGTATTTT

d_gene: .
j_gene: TRBJ1-1
abundance: .
v_gene: TRBV30
len: 11
CDR3aa: CAWSLGNQAFF
CDR3nt: TGTGCCTGGAGTTTAGGGAACCAAGCTTTCTTT

d_gene: .
j_gene: TRBJ1-4
abundance: .
v_gene: TRBV19
len: 11
CDR3aa: CASSIPEKLFF
CDR3nt: TGTGCCAGTAGTATTCCCGAAAAACTGTTTTTT

d_gene: .
j_gene: TRBJ1-3
abundance: once
v_gene: TRBV27
len: 15
CDR3aa: CASSFYPASGNTIYF
CDR3nt: TGTGCCAGCAGTTTTTATCCGGCCTCTGGAAACACCATATATTTT

d_gene: .
j_gene: TRBJ2-7
abundance: .
v_gene: TRBV10-3
len: 13
CDR3aa: CAISVEDAYEQYF
CDR3nt: TGTGCCATCAGTGTGGAGGACGCCTACGAGCAGTACTTC

d_gene: .
j_gene: TRBJ1-2
abundance: once
v_gene: TRBV6-2/TRBV6-3
len: 13
CDR3aa: CASSWGQVYGYTF
CDR3nt: TGTGCCAGCAGTTGGGGGCAGGTCTATGGCTACACCTTC

d_gene: TRBD1
j_gene: TRBJ2-5
abundance: .
v_gene: TRBV7-9
len: 19
CDR3aa: CASSDGTGTGGAGQETQYF
CDR3nt: TGTGCCAGCAGCGACGGAACCGGGACAGGGGGCGCTGGGCAAGAGACCCAGTACTTC

d_gene: .
j_gene: TRBJ2-7
abundance: .
v_gene: TRBV21-1
len: 15
CDR3aa: CASSKATGEVYEQYF
CDR3nt: TGTGCCAGCAGCAAAGCGACAGGGGAGGTATACGAGCAGTACTTC

d_gene: TRBD1
j_gene: TRBJ1-6
abundance: .
v_gene: TRBV3-1/TRBV3-2
len: 18
CDR3aa: CASSQGAGQGTYNSPLHF
CDR3nt: TGTGCCAGCAGCCAAGGAGCGGGACAGGGGACCTATAATTCACCCCTCCACTTT

d_gene: .
j_gene: TRBJ2-5
abundance: .
v_gene: TRBV4-3
len: 15
CDR3aa: CASSQDARGRETQYF
CDR3nt: TGCGCCAGCAGCCAAGATGCGCGGGGCCGGGAGACCCAGTACTTC

d_gene: .
j_gene: TRBJ2-1
abundance: once
v_gene: TRBV27
len: 12
CDR3aa: CASSFGDSEQFF
CDR3nt: TGTGCCAGCAGTTTTGGAGACTCGGAGCAGTTCTTC

d_gene: TRBD1
j_gene: TRBJ2-7
abundance: .
v_gene: TRBV6-2/TRBV6-3
len: 14
CDR3aa: CASSPGTGRYEQYF
CDR3nt: TGTGCCAGCAGCCCGGGGACAGGGAGGTACGAGCAGTACTTC

d_gene: .
j_gene: TRBJ1-3
abundance: .
v_gene: TRBV19
len: 15
CDR3aa: CASISGGLSGNTIYF
CDR3nt: TGTGCCAGTATCTCGGGCGGCCTCTCTGGAAACACCATATATTTT

d_gene: TRBD2
j_gene: TRBJ2-2
abundance: once
v_gene: TRBV5-4
len: 17
CDR3aa: CASSQAESGRAPGELFF
CDR3nt: TGTGCCAGCAGCCAGGCCGAAAGCGGGAGGGCCCCCGGGGAGCTGTTTTTT

d_gene: .
j_gene: TRBJ1-2
abundance: .
v_gene: TRBV6-1
len: 13
CDR3aa: CASSDVNLHGYTF
CDR3nt: TGTGCCAGCAGTGACGTAAATTTACATGGCTACACCTTC

d_gene: .
j_gene: TRBJ2-7
abundance: .
v_gene: TRBV6-1
len: 13
CDR3aa: CASSERGDYEQYF
CDR3nt: TGTGCCAGCAGTGAACGGGGAGACTACGAGCAGTACTTC

d_gene: TRBD1
j_gene: TRBJ1-2
abundance: few
v_gene: TRBV4-2
len: 16
CDR3aa: CASSQVPPSDRAGYTF
CDR3nt: TGTGCCAGCAGCCAAGTCCCTCCCTCTGACAGGGCTGGCTACACCTTC

d_gene: TRBD1
j_gene: TRBJ2-3
abundance: once
v_gene: TRBV5-1
len: 14
CDR3aa: CASRQGQSTDTQYF
CDR3nt: TGCGCCAGCAGGCAGGGACAGAGCACAGATACGCAGTATTTT

d_gene: TRBD2
j_gene: TRBJ2-1
abundance: .
v_gene: TRBV5-4
len: 15
CDR3aa: CASSSRTSGIDEQFF
CDR3nt: TGTGCCAGCAGCAGTCGGACTAGCGGGATCGATGAGCAGTTCTTC

d_gene: .
j_gene: TRBJ1-4
abundance: .
v_gene: TRBV15
len: 17
CDR3aa: CATSRANTGFRNEKLFF
CDR3nt: TGTGCCACCAGCAGAGCGAACACAGGGTTTAGGAATGAAAAACTGTTTTTT

d_gene: .
j_gene: TRBJ1-2
abundance: .
v_gene: TRBV7-9
len: 16
CDR3aa: CASSAGGGGPNYGYTF
CDR3nt: TGTGCCAGCAGCGCCGGAGGGGGAGGCCCTAACTATGGCTACACCTTC

d_gene: .
j_gene: TRBJ2-1
abundance: .
v_gene: TRBV21-1
len: 15
CDR3aa: CASSVHSSSYNEQFF
CDR3nt: TGTGCCAGCAGCGTCCACTCGAGCTCCTACAATGAGCAGTTCTTC

d_gene: .
j_gene: TRBJ1-2
abundance: few
v_gene: TRBV3-1/TRBV3-2
len: 13
CDR3aa: CASGRAGVYGYTF
CDR3nt: TGTGCCAGCGGACGGGCAGGGGTCTATGGCTACACCTTC